The entry below gives a single T cell receptor beta chain sequence along with its context. The sample is drawn from a study of blood T cell repertoires in COVID-19. Study-wide context: Researchers got acute and convalescent COVID-19 samples from the United States, Italy and Spain. The cDNA or gDNA used as material had been derived from T cells, B-cell-depleted T cells, or PBMCs.

Original data processing: Using reference gene primer amplification, nucleated cell counts were estimated. The assay was immunoSEQ multiplex PCR, and TCRdb's table has in-frame clones only and misses some. V, J and clone size were drawn from that table, and D and trimming were deduced from the DNA. The sample gives about 75,000 clones, approximately 79% of which show up once; approximately 2.8% is in the top ten. V gave up 2 bases and J gave up 0 bases, with 8 bases separating them. This CDR3 is 15 amino acids long. CDR1 MDHEN and CDR2 SYDVKM come from the germline V gene. The sequence derives from a human donor with acute or convalescent COVID-19. The donor label of this sample is uncertain. The chain joins TRBV28 to TRBJ2-1, with D hard to call. Sequencing was carried out using peripheral blood. CDR3 in amino acids: CASSLATGSYNEQFF. In nucleotides, the CDR3 is TGTGCCAGCAGTTTAGCGACGGGCTCCTACAATGAGCAGTTCTTC.